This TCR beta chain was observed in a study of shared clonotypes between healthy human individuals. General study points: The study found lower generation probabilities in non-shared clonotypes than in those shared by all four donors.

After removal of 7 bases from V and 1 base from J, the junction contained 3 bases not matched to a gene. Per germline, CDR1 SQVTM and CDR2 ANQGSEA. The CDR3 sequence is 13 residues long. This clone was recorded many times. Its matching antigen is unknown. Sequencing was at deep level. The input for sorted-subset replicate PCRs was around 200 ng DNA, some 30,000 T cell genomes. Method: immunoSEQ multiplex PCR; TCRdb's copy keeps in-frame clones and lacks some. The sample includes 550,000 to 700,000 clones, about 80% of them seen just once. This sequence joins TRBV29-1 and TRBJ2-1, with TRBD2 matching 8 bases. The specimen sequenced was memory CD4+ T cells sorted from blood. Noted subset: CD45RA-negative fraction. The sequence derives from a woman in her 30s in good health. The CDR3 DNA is TGCAGCGCAGCGGGAGCATCCTACAATGAGCAGTTCTTC. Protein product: CSAAGASYNEQFF.